Each of the 27 T cell receptor beta chains below was sequenced from the same sample in a study of molecular identifiers for immune sequencing clone quantification. TCRdb independently ran MiXCR on the PCR reads; one entry per CDR3 protein. The sample has about half a million distinct CDR3 sequences, 25% seen once. The specimen was naive CD8+ T cells from blood, with Jurkat cell RNA spiked in. Subset in this sample: FACS-sorted CD8+CD4-CCR7+CD45RA+ naive T cells. These receptors were obtained from a human donor in good health. Some libraries in this study had Jurkat cell RNA spiked in.

In its sample, this clonotype was seen a few times. The chain joins TRBV7-8 to TRBJ1-4, with TRBD1 as a possible D gene (6 bases). Germline CDR1 reads SGHVS; CDR2 reads FQNEAQ. Trimming removed 5 bases from V and 0 bases from J, with 16 bases in between. The CDR3 sequence is 17 residues long. The CDR3 protein is CASSPSSRQATNEKLFF. The DNA for the CDR3 is TGTGCCAGCAGCCCGAGCAGCCGACAGGCAACTAATGAAAAACTGTTTTTT.

This clonotype was found a few times. The genes are TRBV7-9 and TRBJ2-5, with D uncertain. The CDR3 spans 12 residues. Trimming pared 5 bases from V and 12 bases from J, leaving 16 bases between. The V gene's germline CDR1 is SEHNR and CDR2 FQNEAQ (reference sequence). Written as DNA, the CDR3 is TGTGCCAGCAGCGTAAGTCATGGTGTGAAGTACTTC. It yields the protein CASSVSHGVKYF.

This clonotype was recorded at least ten times. The chain recombines TRBV2 with TRBJ2-4; D not resolved. This CDR3 is 13 amino acids long. Trimming removed 0 bases from V and 3 bases from J, with 3 bases in between. The V gene's germline CDR1 is SNHLY and CDR2 FYNNEI. The CDR3 coding sequence is TGTGCCAGCAGTGAAGCCTACAAAAACATTCAGTACTTC. Its protein is CASSEAYKNIQYF.

Remarks on this clonotype: This may be a read error: a much more frequent sequence differs by one nucleotide. The conserved phenylalanine or tryptophan is not found at the CDR3 terminus, so this likely reflects a read error. This rearrangement joins TRBV28 to TRBJ2-3, with 9 bases aligning to TRBD1. The germline V gene encodes CDR1 MDHEN and CDR2 SYDVKM. The CDR3 spans 16 residues. The J segment lost 4 bases and the V segment lost 6 bases, leaving 11 bases of the junction unmatched. CDR3 residues: CASSLNRDRVSDTQYL. In DNA form, the CDR3 reads TGTGCCAGCAGCCTAAACCGGGACAGGGTTTCAGATACGCAGTATCTT.

The sample holds many counts of this clonotype. The chain uses TRBV30 and TRBJ1-5; 10 bases are a match to TRBD1. The V gene's germline CDR1 is GTSNPN and CDR2 SVGIG (reference sequence). V shed 1 base and J 4 bases; nucleotides not matched to a gene: 1. The CDR3 consists of 14 residues. CDR3 residues: CAWSGGQGNQPQHF. Written as DNA, the CDR3 is TGTGCCTGGAGTGGGGGACAGGGGAATCAGCCCCAGCATTTT.

This clonotype has a count of ten or more. V usage is TRBV2 and J usage is TRBJ2-3; 9 positions agree with TRBD2. The CDR3 spans 16 residues. The V gene's germline CDR1 is SNHLY and CDR2 FYNNEI. V lost 7 bases, J lost 2 bases, and 10 bases stayed unmatched. The CDR3 DNA reads as TGTGCCAGCACCCTCGAGGGCGGGGGGGCCACAGATACGCAGTATTTT. This sequence encodes CASTLEGGGATDTQYF. The full variable domain, with the rest looked up from reference TRBV2 and TRBJ2-3, is EPEVTQTPSHQVTQMGQEVILRCVPISNHLYFYWYRQILGQKVEFLVSFYNNEISEKSEIFDDQFSVERPDGSNFTLKIRSTKLEDSAMYFCASTLEGGGATDTQYFGPGTRLTVL.

The CDR3 region has the DNA TGCGCCAGCAGCCAAGAACGGCTAGCGATCTACGAGCAGTACTTC. Protein: CASSQERLAIYEQYF. The J gene is TRBJ2-7, the V gene TRBV4-1; D is possibly TRBD2 (6 bases). The CDR3 consists of 15 residues. Germline V gene data show CDR1 as MGHRA and CDR2 as YSYEKL. Trimming removed 0 bases at V and 3 bases at J, with 12 bases between.

Comment on this clonotype: This could be a read error, since a much larger clone is one nucleotide away. The chain links TRBV20-1 to TRBJ2-7, with TRBD2 identical over 13 bases. This CDR3 is 14 amino acids long. The germline V gene has CDR1 DFQATT and CDR2 SNEGSKA (reference sequence). The DNA for the CDR3 is TGCAGTGTTAGAGGGACTAGCGGGACCTACGAGCAGTACTTC. This codes for CSVRGTSGTYEQYF.

At least ten counts were recorded for this clonotype. The CDR3 DNA follows: TGTGCCAGCAGTCTAACTGGTTATCAGCCCCAGCATTTT. Amino acid sequence: CASSLTGYQPQHF. The rearrangement joins TRBV28 to TRBJ1-5; no firm D call. V was pared by 5 bases and J by 5 bases, with 10 bases between. The germline CDR1 and CDR2 sequences are MDHEN and SYDVKM. The CDR3 spans 13 residues. Combining the CDR3 with reference TRBV28 and TRBJ1-5 gives the whole variable domain DVKVTQSSRYLVKRTGEKVFLECVQDMDHENMFWYRQDPGLGLRLIYFSYDVKMKEKGDIPEGYSVSREKKERFSLILESASTNQTSMYLCASSLTGYQPQHFGDGTRLSIL.

The gene calls are TRBV2 and TRBJ1-1; D ambiguous. Trimming took off 5 bases at V and 5 bases at J, with 18 bases between the two ends. Germline V lookup: CDR1 SNHLY, CDR2 FYNNEI. The CDR3 contains 15 residues. The CDR3 loop is CASSRPPGSATEAFF. Here the CDR3 DNA reads TGTGCCAGCAGTCGACCCCCGGGCTCGGCGACTGAAGCTTTCTTT.

This sequence joins TRBV9 and TRBJ2-5; perhaps TRBD2 as D (6 bases). CDR1 and CDR2 from the germline V gene are SGDLS and YYNGEE. The CDR3 totals 14 residues. The V gene lost 6 bases and the J gene lost 3 bases, with 15 bases spanning the gap. This CDR3 is CASTPGTGEETQYF. In DNA, the CDR3 is TGTGCCAGCACCCCTGGGACTGGCGAAGAGACCCAGTACTTC.

At least ten counts were recorded for this clonotype. The chain joins TRBV2 to TRBJ2-4; D may be TRBD1 (6 bases). The germline gives CDR1 SNHLY, CDR2 FYNNEI. V was clipped by 2 bases and J by 0 bases, with 14 bases between them. This CDR3 comprises 17 residues. The CDR3: CASSEFGQTGAKNIQYF. The CDR3 DNA reads TGTGCCAGCAGTGAATTCGGACAGACCGGAGCCAAAAACATTCAGTACTTC.

This chain links TRBV6-1 with TRBJ2-5, with a tentative D call TRBD2 (5 bases). This CDR3 spans 14 amino acids. Between the trimmed V and J ends, which lost 2 bases and 6 bases, there was a span of 13 bases. Looked up from germline, CDR1 is MNHNS and CDR2 is SASEGT. Here the CDR3 DNA reads TGTGCCAGCAGTGAATTGGTCGGGGTCAAGACCCAGTACTTC. This gives the protein CASSELVGVKTQYF.

This clonotype was seen a handful of times. This rearrangement joins TRBV5-5 to TRBJ2-7, with 13 bases matching TRBD2. Germline values: CDR1 SGHKS, CDR2 YYEKEE (reference sequence). This CDR3 is built from 15 residues. J gave up 4 bases and V 4 bases, and 5 bases lay outside the gene matches. CDR3 sequence (DNA): TGTGCCAGCAGCCGGACTAGCGGGAGTGCTTACGAGCAGTACTTC. It specifies CASSRTSGSAYEQYF. Based on the CDR3 plus reference TRBV5-5 and TRBJ2-7, the full variable domain is DAGVTQSPTHLIKTRGQQVTLRCSPISGHKSVSWYQQVLGQGPQFIFQYYEKEERGRGNFPDRFSARQFPNYSSELNVNALLLGDSALYLCASSRTSGSAYEQYFGPGTRLTVT.

Only a few counts were recorded for this clonotype. The chain links TRBV12-3 or TRBV12-4 to TRBJ2-6; 9 nucleotides align to TRBD1. V lost 6 bases and J lost 0; bases outside the gene matches: 9. The CDR3 is 18 amino acids. As DNA, the CDR3 is TGTGCCAGCAGAGGGACAGGGTCAAAGAGCTCTGGGGCCAACGTCCTGACTTTC. This gives the protein CASRGTGSKSSGANVLTF.

This clonotype appeared a few times. For the CDR3, the DNA is TGTGCCACCAGTGATAGGGCAGACCCCAGCCAAGAGACCCAGTACTTC. This gives the protein CATSDRADPSQETQYF. J is TRBJ2-5 and V is TRBV24-1; D is unresolved. The CDR3 spans 16 residues. The germline V gene has CDR1 KGHDR and CDR2 SFDVKD. V was pared by 3 bases and J by 1 base, with 14 bases between.

V is TRBV20-1 and J is TRBJ1-1; D remains ambiguous. V was shortened by 0 bases and J by 4 bases, with 12 bases between the two germline ends. CDR1 and CDR2 from the germline V gene are DFQATT and SNEGSKA (reference sequence). The CDR3 contains 14 residues. In DNA, the CDR3 is TGCAGTGCTAGAGATCAGGACCGATTCACTGAAGCTTTCTTT. Its translation is CSARDQDRFTEAFF.

This clonotype was observed a handful of times. The chain recombines TRBV9 with TRBJ1-1; D not resolved. The CDR3 is 13 amino acids. Trimming removed 3 bases at V and 2 bases at J, with 8 bases between. CDR1 and CDR2 (germline): SGDLS, YYNGEE. CDR3 in DNA: TGTGCCAGCAGCGCCGCGCAAAACACTGAAGCTTTCTTT. This gives the protein CASSAAQNTEAFF.

This clonotype was counted many times. This chain links TRBV28 with TRBJ1-6, with D tentatively TRBD1 (5 bases). Per germline, CDR1 MDHEN and CDR2 SYDVKM. CDR3 length: 14 residues. Between the trimmed V and J ends, which lost 3 bases and 10 bases, there was a span of 13 bases. The DNA of the CDR3 is TGTGCCAGCAGTTTCCGGACAATGCGGTCACCCCTCCACTTT. As protein: CASSFRTMRSPLHF.

V and J are TRBV7-9 and TRBJ2-3, with a weak D call TRBD2 (6 bases). Germline loops: CDR1 SEHNR, CDR2 FQNEAQ (reference sequence). The CDR3 loop spans 16 amino acids. With 5 bases removed from V and 5 bases from J, the gap between germline ends came to 20 bases. As DNA, the CDR3 is TGTGCCAGCAGCCCACGCTCGGGACTCCACAGAGATACGCAGTATTTT. Protein product: CASSPRSGLHRDTQYF.

This rearrangement joins TRBV11-3 to TRBJ1-1; D unresolved. V lost 0 bases to trimming and J lost 6 bases, with 5 bases between them. Germline V gene lookup returns CDR1 SGHNT and CDR2 YENEEA. The CDR3 has 12 residues. The CDR3 DNA reads as TGTGCCAGCAGCTTAGATTTCTCTGAAGCTTTCTTT. This codes for CASSLDFSEAFF.

Turning to this clonotype: A read error is possible here, since a much larger clone lies one base away. CDR3 loop: CTSSLVQGADTQYF. The CDR3 DNA reads TGTACCAGCAGCTTAGTGCAGGGGGCAGATACGCAGTATTTT. The V call is TRBV7-6, the J call TRBJ2-3, with 7 positions matching TRBD1. CDR1 and CDR2 from the germline V gene are SGHVS and FNYEAQ. There are 14 residues in the CDR3.

This clonotype was counted only a few times. The genes are TRBV7-6 and TRBJ2-5, with D perhaps TRBD1 or TRBD2 (5 bases each). The CDR3 consists of 13 residues. V was cut by 5 bases and J by 7 bases, with 14 bases left in between. CDR1 is SGHVS and CDR2 is FNYEAQ in the germline V gene. The CDR3 nucleotides are TGTGCCAGCAGCCCCTTGGGGACGGGGACCCAGTACTTC. Translating it yields CASSPLGTGTQYF. Drawing the rest from reference TRBV7-6 and TRBJ2-5, the complete variable domain is GAGVSQSPRYKVTKRGQDVALRCDPISGHVSLYWYRQALGQGPEFLTYFNYEAQQDKSGLPNDRFSAERPEGSISTLTIQRTEQRDSAMYRCASSPLGTGTQYFGPGTRLLVL.

The rearrangement links TRBV7-9 to TRBJ2-3; no clear D. The CDR3 has 17 residues. Deletions cut 4 bases from V and 0 bases from J, with 17 bases between. Germline CDR1 is SEHNR and CDR2 is FQNEAQ (reference sequence). The CDR3 DNA sequence: TGTGCCAGCAGCTCGTTCCCCCAGTGGGATAGCACAGATACGCAGTATTTT. Translated, it gives CASSSFPQWDSTDTQYF.

This clonotype has ten or more counts. The rearrangement joins TRBV7-9 to TRBJ2-2; TRBD2 aligns across 9 bases. V shed 4 bases, J shed 5 bases, and the junction held 14 bases outside the gene matches. There are 18 residues in the CDR3. The germline V gene encodes CDR1 SEHNR and CDR2 FQNEAQ (reference sequence). CDR3 sequence reads: CASSSTLGGRALTGELFF. DNA of the CDR3: TGTGCCAGCAGCTCCACCCTCGGCGGGAGGGCCCTGACCGGGGAGCTGTTTTTT.

As regards this clonotype: No conserved phenylalanine or tryptophan ends this CDR3, so it is likely a read error. The genes are TRBV12-3 or TRBV12-4 and TRBJ1-2; the D is unclear. V lost 1 base, J lost 0 bases, and 6 bases lay in between. The CDR3 is 14 residues long. CDR3 DNA: TGTGCCAGCAGTTTAGGGGATTCTAACTATGGCTACACCTCC. It codes for CASSLGDSNYGYTS.

Many counts were recorded for this clonotype. The genes are TRBV24-1 and TRBJ1-1, with D possibly TRBD1 on 5 matching bases. V lost 3 bases and J 4 bases, leaving 8 bases between the germline ends. Germline values: CDR1 KGHDR, CDR2 SFDVKD. The CDR3 is 13 amino acids. DNA for the CDR3: TGTGCCACCAGTGATCGAAGGGGCACTGAAGCTTTCTTT. Amino acids: CATSDRRGTEAFF.